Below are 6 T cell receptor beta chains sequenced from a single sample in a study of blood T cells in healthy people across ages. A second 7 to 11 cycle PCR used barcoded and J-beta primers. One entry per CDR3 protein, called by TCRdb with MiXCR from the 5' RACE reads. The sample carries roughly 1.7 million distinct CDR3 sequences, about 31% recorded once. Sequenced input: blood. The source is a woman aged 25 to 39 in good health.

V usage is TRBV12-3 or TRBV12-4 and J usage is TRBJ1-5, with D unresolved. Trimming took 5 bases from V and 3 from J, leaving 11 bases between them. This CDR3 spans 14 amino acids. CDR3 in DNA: TGTGCCAGCAGTGCAGAGGGTGACAATCAGCCCCAGCATTTT. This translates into CASSAEGDNQPQHF.

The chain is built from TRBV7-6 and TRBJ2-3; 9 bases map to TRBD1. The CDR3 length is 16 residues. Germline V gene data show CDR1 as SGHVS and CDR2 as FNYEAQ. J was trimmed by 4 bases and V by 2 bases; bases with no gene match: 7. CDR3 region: CASSLTGGEWADTQYF. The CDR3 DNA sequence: TGTGCCAGCAGCTTAACAGGGGGCGAGTGGGCAGATACGCAGTATTTT. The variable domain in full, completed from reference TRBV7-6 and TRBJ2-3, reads GAGVSQSPRYKVTKRGQDVALRCDPISGHVSLYWYRQALGQGPEFLTYFNYEAQQDKSGLPNDRFSAERPEGSISTLTIQRTEQRDSAMYRCASSLTGGEWADTQYFGPGTRLTVL.

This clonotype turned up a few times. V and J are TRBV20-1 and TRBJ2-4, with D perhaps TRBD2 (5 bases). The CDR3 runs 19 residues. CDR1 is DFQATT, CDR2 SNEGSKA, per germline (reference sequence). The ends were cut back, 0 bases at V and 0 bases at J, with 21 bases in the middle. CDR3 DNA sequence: TGCAGTGCTAGAGATCGGAATAGCGAAGGATATATAGCCAAAAACATTCAGTACTTC. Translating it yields CSARDRNSEGYIAKNIQYF.

DNA of the CDR3: TGCAGTGCTAGAGATAGGCGGTTACTCTACAATGAGCAGTTCTTC. It specifies CSARDRRLLYNEQFF. The chain joins TRBV20-1 to TRBJ2-1; D not certain. The germline gives CDR1 DFQATT, CDR2 SNEGSKA (reference sequence). There are 15 residues in the CDR3. V lost 0 bases, J lost 3 bases, and 12 bases lay in between.

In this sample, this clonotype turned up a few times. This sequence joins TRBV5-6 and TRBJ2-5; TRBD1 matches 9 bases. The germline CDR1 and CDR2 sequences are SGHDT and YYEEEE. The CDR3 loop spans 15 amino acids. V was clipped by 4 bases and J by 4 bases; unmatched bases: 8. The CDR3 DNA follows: TGTGCCAGCAGCCCCGGGACAGGGTATAGAGAGACCCAGTACTTC. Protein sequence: CASSPGTGYRETQYF.

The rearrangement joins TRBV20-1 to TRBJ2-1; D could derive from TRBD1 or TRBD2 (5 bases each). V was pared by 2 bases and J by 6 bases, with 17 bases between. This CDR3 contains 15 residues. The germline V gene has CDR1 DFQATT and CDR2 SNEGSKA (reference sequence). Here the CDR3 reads CSARRQGAPLNEQFF. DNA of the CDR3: TGCAGTGCTAGACGGCAGGGAGCGCCCCTCAATGAGCAGTTCTTC.